This is a list of T cell receptor beta chains from one sample in a study of cytomegalovirus exposure and HLA in healthy donors. The repertoire was sequenced with immunoSEQ multiplex PCR; TCRdb's copy has only in-frame clones and lacks some. The sample includes roughly 170,000 clones, approximately 80% seen only once; the top ten take 0.65%. The specimen sequenced was PBMCs. The receptors were sampled from a boy aged 10-17 years in good health and CMV-seronegative. Both conserved end residues are part of each CDR3. D genes are given only for firm matches. Size is stated for part of the rows, as once, few or many counts, or as a class when the clone is expanded.

NA,TRBJ2-5,TRBV5-4,NA,CASSLELRETQYF,TGTGCCAGCAGCTTGGAACTGAGGGAGACCCAGTACTTC
TRBD1,TRBJ1-1,TRBV10-3,NA,CAIRSSGTGIEAFF,TGTGCCATCAGATCCTCCGGGACAGGTATTGAAGCTTTCTTT
TRBD2,TRBJ2-7,TRBV9,NA,CASSGGGYEQYF,TGTGCCAGCAGCGGCGGGGGATACGAGCAGTACTTC
TRBD1,TRBJ1-1,TRBV19,NA,CASSIPGRFGGQGGGTEAFF,TGTGCCAGTAGTATACCCGGAAGATTTGGGGGACAGGGCGGAGGGACTGAAGCTTTCTTT
TRBD2,TRBJ2-7,TRBV4-2,NA,CASSQDLAGVPPYEQYF,TGTGCCAGCAGCCAAGATCTAGCGGGGGTGCCCCCCTACGAGCAGTACTTC
TRBD1,TRBJ1-4,TRBV9,NA,CASSVGVPGQAGEKLFF,TGTGCCAGCAGCGTAGGGGTACCGGGACAGGCGGGTGAAAAACTGTTTTTT
NA,TRBJ2-7,TRBV29-1,few,CSALSGTHYEQYF,TGCAGCGCCTTGAGCGGTACCCACTACGAGCAGTACTTC
NA,TRBJ2-7,TRBV6-1,NA,CASSVQGKYEQYF,TGTGCCAGCAGTGTGCAGGGCAAGTACGAGCAGTACTTC
NA,TRBJ2-7,TRBV10-1,NA,CASSEAGASEQYF,TGCGCCAGCAGTGAGGCAGGCGCCTCCGAGCAGTACTTC
NA,TRBJ2-5,TRBV4-2,NA,CASSQDRGTQETQYF,TGTGCCAGCAGCCAAGATCGAGGTACGCAAGAGACCCAGTACTTC
TRBD1,TRBJ1-3,TRBV4-1,NA,CASSQFGTDGTIYF,TGCGCCAGCAGCCAATTCGGGACAGATGGCACCATATATTTT
NA,TRBJ1-5,TRBV7-2,NA,CASSSQTGIRQPQHF,TGTGCCAGCAGCTCCCAAACAGGGATCAGACAGCCCCAGCATTTT
NA,TRBJ1-1,TRBV5-1,few,CASSPGGGTEAFF,TGCGCCAGCAGCCCGGGGGGGGGCACTGAAGCTTTCTTT
NA,TRBJ1-5,TRBV7-2,NA,CASSLSVDQPQHF,TGTGCCAGCAGCTTATCGGTGGATCAGCCCCAGCATTTT
TRBD1,TRBJ1-4,TRBV19,NA,CASSLGDRGGNEKLFF,TGTGCCAGTAGTCTAGGAGACAGGGGAGGCAATGAAAAACTGTTTTTT
NA,TRBJ2-7,TRBV6-5,NA,CASSQVPSSYEQYF,TGTGCCAGCAGCCAGGTTCCCTCCTCCTACGAGCAGTACTTC
TRBD1,TRBJ2-7,TRBV7-8,NA,CASSLGTDRGPSEQYF,TGTGCCAGCAGCTTAGGAACGGACAGGGGACCATCCGAGCAGTACTTC
NA,TRBJ1-2,TRBV7-9,NA,CASSLTGTTNYGYTF,TGTGCCAGCAGCTTGACCGGGACAACTAACTATGGCTACACCTTC
NA,TRBJ2-2,TRBV18,few,CASSPSFVRGKGELFF,TGTGCCAGCTCACCCTCTTTCGTCCGCGGGAAAGGGGAGCTGTTTTTT
TRBD1,TRBJ2-1,TRBV11-3,NA,CASSLDRFSYNEQFF,TGTGCCAGCAGCTTGGACAGGTTCTCCTACAATGAGCAGTTCTTC
TRBD1,TRBJ1-6,TRBV4-1,NA,CASSQKSGTGGDSYNSPLHF,TGCGCCAGCAGCCAAAAATCCGGGACAGGGGGCGATTCCTATAATTCACCCCTCCACTTT
TRBD1,TRBJ1-2,TRBV28,NA,CASSLSSGGRGSYTF,TGTGCCAGCAGTTTATCTTCAGGGGGCAGGGGGAGCTACACCTTC
NA,TRBJ1-3,TRBV6-1,NA,CASSDSGGTGNTIYF,TGTGCCAGCAGTGATTCCGGAGGGACTGGAAACACCATATATTTT
NA,TRBJ1-3,TRBV10-3,few,CATVGQGNTIYF,TGTGCCACCGTCGGACAGGGAAACACCATATATTTT
NA,TRBJ2-1,TRBV4-3,NA,CASSQDRAGTLTYNEQFF,TGCGCCAGCAGCCAAGACCGGGCGGGGACTCTCACCTACAATGAGCAGTTCTTC
TRBD2,TRBJ2-5,TRBV4-1,few,CASSHPLRGGQETQYF,TGCGCCAGCAGCCATCCCTTACGGGGGGGCCAAGAGACCCAGTACTTC
TRBD1,TRBJ1-3,TRBV19,NA,CASRPPGQGFSGNTIYF,TGTGCCAGTAGGCCTCCGGGACAGGGGTTCTCTGGAAACACCATATATTTT
TRBD1,TRBJ2-1,TRBV7-8,NA,CASSSPRPGQASYNEQFF,TGTGCCAGCAGCAGTCCTCGACCGGGACAGGCCTCCTACAATGAGCAGTTCTTC
NA,TRBJ1-1,TRBV27,NA,CASSFSYRSEAFF,TGTGCCAGCAGTTTTTCATACAGGTCTGAAGCTTTCTTT
NA,TRBJ2-1,TRBV30,few,CAWSLQYNEQFF,TGTGCCTGGAGTCTTCAGTACAATGAGCAGTTCTTC
TRBD1,TRBJ2-7,TRBV10-2,few,CASTAGGPYEQYF,TGCGCCAGCACGGCAGGGGGACCCTACGAGCAGTACTTC
NA,TRBJ2-7,TRBV6-1,NA,CASRQQESSYEQYF,TGTGCCAGCAGGCAACAGGAAAGCTCCTACGAGCAGTACTTC
NA,TRBJ2-1,TRBV6-5,once,CASSPRRNEQFF,TGTGCCAGCAGTCCCCGCCGGAATGAGCAGTTCTTC
TRBD1,TRBJ2-5,TRBV7-3,NA,CASSLRGQGEETQYF,TGTGCCAGCAGCTTAAGGGGACAGGGTGAAGAGACCCAGTACTTC
TRBD1,TRBJ2-1,TRBV23-1,NA,CASTEPGQGPACEGNEQFF,TGCGCCAGCACCGAACCGGGACAGGGACCAGCCTGCGAGGGGAATGAGCAGTTCTTC
TRBD1,TRBJ1-1,TRBV6-1,NA,CASSSGTGEALGFF,TGTGCCAGCAGTTCCGGGACAGGGGAGGCACTGGGTTTCTTT
TRBD1,TRBJ1-5,TRBV6-1,few,CASSEGGTGQPQHF,TGTGCCAGCAGTGAAGGCGGGACAGGACAGCCCCAGCATTTT
TRBD2,TRBJ2-3,TRBV7-3,NA,CASSFTSGGGTDTQYF,TGTGCCAGCAGCTTCACTAGCGGGGGGGGCACAGATACGCAGTATTTT
NA,TRBJ2-3,TRBV11-2,NA,CASTPGPGDGADTQYF,TGTGCCAGCACCCCGGGGCCAGGGGATGGGGCAGATACGCAGTATTTT
TRBD2,TRBJ2-1,TRBV7-3,NA,CASSPTSGEYNEQFF,TGTGCCAGCAGCCCGACTAGCGGGGAATACAATGAGCAGTTCTTC
TRBD2,TRBJ2-3,TRBV7-4,NA,CASSLGFARLAGAWGGTDTQYF,TGTGCCAGCAGCTTAGGCTTCGCGCGGCTAGCGGGGGCCTGGGGGGGCACAGATACGCAGTATTTT
NA,TRBJ2-7,TRBV19,few,CASSPDGGSRTYEQYF,TGTGCCAGTAGTCCCGATGGAGGCTCGAGAACCTACGAGCAGTACTTC
NA,TRBJ1-1,TRBV6-6,NA,CASSYGNREGTEAFF,TGTGCCAGCAGTTACGGTAACAGGGAGGGCACTGAAGCTTTCTTT
NA,TRBJ1-4,TRBV30,NA,CAWSDGTGEKLFF,TGTGCCTGGAGTGATGGAACAGGGGAAAAACTGTTTTTT
TRBD1,TRBJ1-3,TRBV9,NA,CASSAGGGQGAGNTIYF,TGTGCCAGCAGCGCTGGTGGGGGACAGGGAGCTGGAAACACCATATATTTT
NA,TRBJ1-1,TRBV11-3,few,CASSMEGPWNTEAFF,TGTGCCAGCAGCATGGAGGGTCCCTGGAACACTGAAGCTTTCTTT
NA,TRBJ2-3,TRBV5-1,NA,CASSSDTGTDTQYF,TGCGCCAGCAGCTCGGACACTGGGACAGATACGCAGTATTTT
TRBD2,TRBJ2-1,TRBV11-3,NA,CASSFGTSVSEQFF,TGTGCCAGCAGCTTTGGGACTAGCGTTAGTGAGCAGTTCTTC
NA,TRBJ2-5,TRBV5-4,NA,CASSLAAGEETQYF,TGTGCCAGCAGCTTGGCAGCCGGGGAAGAGACCCAGTACTTC
NA,TRBJ2-2,TRBV4-1,NA,CASSQEIRQKNTGELFF,TGCGCCAGCAGCCAAGAGATACGACAGAAGAACACCGGGGAGCTGTTTTTT
TRBD1,TRBJ2-2,TRBV30,NA,CAWREVQGAAGELFF,TGTGCCTGGAGAGAAGTACAGGGGGCGGCGGGGGAGCTGTTTTTT
TRBD2,TRBJ2-1,TRBV7-3,NA,CASSPRTSGGINEQFF,TGTGCCAGCAGCCCCAGGACTAGCGGGGGGATAAATGAGCAGTTCTTC